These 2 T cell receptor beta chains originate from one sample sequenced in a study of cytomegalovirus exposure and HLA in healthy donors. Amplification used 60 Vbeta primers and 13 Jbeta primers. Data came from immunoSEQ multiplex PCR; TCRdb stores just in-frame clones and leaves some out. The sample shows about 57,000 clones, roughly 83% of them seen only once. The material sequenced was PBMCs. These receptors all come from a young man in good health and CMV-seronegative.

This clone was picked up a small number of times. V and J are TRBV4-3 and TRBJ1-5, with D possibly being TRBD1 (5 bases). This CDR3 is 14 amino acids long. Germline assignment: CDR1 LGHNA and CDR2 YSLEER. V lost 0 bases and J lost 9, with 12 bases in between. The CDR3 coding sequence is TGCGCCAGCAGCCAAGAACAGGCGGGGCGGCCCCAGCATTTT. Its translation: CASSQEQAGRPQHF.

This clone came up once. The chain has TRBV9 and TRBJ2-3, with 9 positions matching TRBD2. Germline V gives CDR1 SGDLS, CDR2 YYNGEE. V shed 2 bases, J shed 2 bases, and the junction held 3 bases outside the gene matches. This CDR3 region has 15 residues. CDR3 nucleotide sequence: TGTGCCAGCAGCGTCAGCGGGGGGTTCACAGATACGCAGTATTTT. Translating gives CASSVSGGFTDTQYF.